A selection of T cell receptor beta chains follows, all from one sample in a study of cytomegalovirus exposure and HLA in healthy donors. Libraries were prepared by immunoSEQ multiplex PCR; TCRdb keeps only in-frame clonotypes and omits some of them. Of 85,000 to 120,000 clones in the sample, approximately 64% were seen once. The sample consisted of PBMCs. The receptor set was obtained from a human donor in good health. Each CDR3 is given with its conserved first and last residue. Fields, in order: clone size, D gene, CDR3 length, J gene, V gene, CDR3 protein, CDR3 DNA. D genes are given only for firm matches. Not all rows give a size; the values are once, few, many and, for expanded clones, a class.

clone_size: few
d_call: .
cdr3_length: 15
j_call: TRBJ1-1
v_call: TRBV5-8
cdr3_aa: CASSLVSYRSTEAFF
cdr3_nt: TGTGCCAGCAGCTTGGTTTCTTACCGGTCGACTGAAGCTTTCTTT

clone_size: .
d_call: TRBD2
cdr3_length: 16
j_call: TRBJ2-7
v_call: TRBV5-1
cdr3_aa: CASSWGGTSGFHEQYF
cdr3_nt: TGCGCCAGCAGCTGGGGGGGGACTAGCGGGTTCCACGAGCAGTACTTC

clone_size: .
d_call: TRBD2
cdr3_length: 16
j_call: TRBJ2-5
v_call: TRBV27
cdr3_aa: CASSLGLAGGRETQYF
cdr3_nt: TGTGCCAGCAGTTTAGGACTAGCGGGAGGACGGGAGACCCAGTACTTC

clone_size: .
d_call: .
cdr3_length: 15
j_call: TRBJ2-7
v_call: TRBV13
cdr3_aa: CASSLRSSLGYEQYF
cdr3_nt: TGTGCCAGCAGCTTACGATCTAGCTTGGGCTACGAGCAGTACTTC

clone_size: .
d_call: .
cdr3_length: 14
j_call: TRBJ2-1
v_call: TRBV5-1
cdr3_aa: CASSPTNRYNEQFF
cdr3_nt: TGCGCCAGCAGCCCCACTAACCGCTACAATGAGCAGTTCTTC

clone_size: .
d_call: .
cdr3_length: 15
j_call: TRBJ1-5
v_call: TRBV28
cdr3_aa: CASSTQGRGNQPQHF
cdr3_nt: TGTGCCAGCAGTACTCAGGGAAGGGGCAATCAGCCCCAGCATTTT

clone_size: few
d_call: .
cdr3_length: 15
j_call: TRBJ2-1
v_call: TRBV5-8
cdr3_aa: CASSPGTLNYNEQFF
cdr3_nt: TGTGCCAGCAGCCCCGGGACTCTAAACTACAATGAGCAGTTCTTC

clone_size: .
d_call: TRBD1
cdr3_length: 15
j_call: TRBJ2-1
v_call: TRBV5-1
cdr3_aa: CASSPGTGGIDEQFF
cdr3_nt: TGCGCCAGCAGCCCGGGGACAGGGGGCATAGATGAGCAGTTCTTC

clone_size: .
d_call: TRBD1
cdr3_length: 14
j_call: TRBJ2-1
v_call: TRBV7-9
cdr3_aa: CASSLGQGSNEQFF
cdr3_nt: TGTGCCAGCAGCTTGGGACAGGGCAGCAATGAGCAGTTCTTC

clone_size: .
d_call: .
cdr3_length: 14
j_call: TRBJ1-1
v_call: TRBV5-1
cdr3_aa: CASSPGQLDTEAFF
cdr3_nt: TGCGCCAGCAGCCCCGGACAGTTGGACACTGAAGCTTTCTTT

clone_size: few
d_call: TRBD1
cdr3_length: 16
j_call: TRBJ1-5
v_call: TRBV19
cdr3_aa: CASSPGTVYSNQPQHF
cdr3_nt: TGTGCCAGTAGCCCCGGGACAGTGTATAGCAATCAGCCCCAGCATTTT

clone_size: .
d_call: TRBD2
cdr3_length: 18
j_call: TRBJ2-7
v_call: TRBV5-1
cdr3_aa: CASSLYQREGMGSDEQYF
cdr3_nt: TGCGCCAGCAGCTTGTACCAGCGGGAGGGTATGGGCAGCGACGAGCAGTACTTC

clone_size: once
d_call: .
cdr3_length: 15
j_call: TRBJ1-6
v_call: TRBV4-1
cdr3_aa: CASSLLGEGGSPLHF
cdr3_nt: TGCGCCAGCAGCCTCCTGGGGGAGGGTGGATCACCCCTCCACTTT

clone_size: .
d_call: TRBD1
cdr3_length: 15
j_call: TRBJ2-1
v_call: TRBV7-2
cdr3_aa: CASSPTAGQGYEQFF
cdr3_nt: TGTGCCAGCAGCCCGACCGCAGGACAGGGGTATGAGCAGTTCTTC

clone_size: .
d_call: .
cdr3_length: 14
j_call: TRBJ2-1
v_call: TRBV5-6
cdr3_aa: CASSLAPGSVEQFF
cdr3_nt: TGTGCCAGCAGCTTGGCTCCGGGTTCGGTTGAGCAGTTCTTC

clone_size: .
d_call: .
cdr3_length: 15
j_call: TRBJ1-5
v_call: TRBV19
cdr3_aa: CASSEGQFMTGPQHF
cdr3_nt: TGTGCCAGTAGTGAAGGACAGTTTATGACAGGGCCCCAGCATTTT

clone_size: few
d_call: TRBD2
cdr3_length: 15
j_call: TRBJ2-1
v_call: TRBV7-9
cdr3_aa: CASSLAGASYNEQFF
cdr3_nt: TGTGCCAGCAGCCTAGCGGGAGCCTCCTACAATGAGCAGTTCTTC

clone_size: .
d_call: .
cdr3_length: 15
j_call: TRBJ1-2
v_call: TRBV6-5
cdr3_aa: CASSYRVRGEHGYTF
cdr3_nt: TGTGCCAGCAGTTACCGAGTCAGGGGAGAGCATGGCTACACCTTC

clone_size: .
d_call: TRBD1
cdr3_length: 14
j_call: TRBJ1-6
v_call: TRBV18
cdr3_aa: CASSPQGARSPLHF
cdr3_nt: TGTGCCAGCTCACCTCAGGGGGCGCGATCACCCCTCCACTTT

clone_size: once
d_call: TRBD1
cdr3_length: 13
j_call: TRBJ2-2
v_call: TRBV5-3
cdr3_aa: CARSLTGGTGLFF
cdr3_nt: TGTGCCAGAAGCTTAACAGGGGGCACGGGGTTGTTTTTT

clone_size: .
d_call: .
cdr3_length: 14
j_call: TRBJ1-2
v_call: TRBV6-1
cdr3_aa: CASSEMTQGGGYTF
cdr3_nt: TGTGCCAGCAGTGAAATGACCCAGGGTGGAGGCTACACCTTC

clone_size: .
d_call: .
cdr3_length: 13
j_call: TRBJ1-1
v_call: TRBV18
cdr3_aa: CASSPGVGAEAFF
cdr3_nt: TGTGCCAGCTCACCTGGAGTTGGCGCTGAAGCTTTCTTT

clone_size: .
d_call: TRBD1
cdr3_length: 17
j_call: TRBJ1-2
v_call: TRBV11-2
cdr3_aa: CASSLVGGRGPNYGYTF
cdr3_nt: TGTGCCAGCAGCTTAGTAGGGGGTAGGGGGCCCAACTATGGCTACACCTTC

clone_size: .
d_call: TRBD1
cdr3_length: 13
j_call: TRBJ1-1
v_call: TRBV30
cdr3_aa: CAWSRDRATEAFF
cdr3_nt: TGTGCCTGGTCGAGGGACAGGGCCACTGAAGCTTTCTTT

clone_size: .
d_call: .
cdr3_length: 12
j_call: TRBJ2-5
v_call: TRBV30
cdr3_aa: CAWSVGGRTQYF
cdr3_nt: TGTGCCTGGAGTGTAGGAGGGAGGACCCAGTACTTC

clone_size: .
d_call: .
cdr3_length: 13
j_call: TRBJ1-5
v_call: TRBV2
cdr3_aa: CASSPNQGQPQHF
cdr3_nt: TGTGCCAGCAGTCCTAACCAGGGCCAGCCCCAGCATTTT

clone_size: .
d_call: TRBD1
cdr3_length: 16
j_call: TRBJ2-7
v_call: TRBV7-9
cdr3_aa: CASSSPRDRGPYEQYF
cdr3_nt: TGTGCCAGCAGCTCCCCGCGGGACAGGGGGCCCTACGAGCAGTACTTC

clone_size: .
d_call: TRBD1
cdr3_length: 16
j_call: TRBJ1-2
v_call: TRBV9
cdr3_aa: CASSAQTGGAGYGYTF
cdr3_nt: TGTGCCAGCAGCGCCCAGACAGGGGGCGCTGGGTATGGCTACACCTTC

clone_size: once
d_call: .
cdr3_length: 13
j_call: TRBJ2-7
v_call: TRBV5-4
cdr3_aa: CASSFNRAYEQYF
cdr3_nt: TGTGCCAGCAGCTTTAACAGGGCCTACGAGCAGTACTTC

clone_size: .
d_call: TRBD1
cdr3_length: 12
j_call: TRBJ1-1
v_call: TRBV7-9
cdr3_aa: CASRGDSLKAFF
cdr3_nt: TGTGCCAGCAGGGGGGACAGCCTCAAAGCTTTCTTT

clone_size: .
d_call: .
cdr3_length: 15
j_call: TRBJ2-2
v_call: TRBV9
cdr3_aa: CASSVANQVTGELFF
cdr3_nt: TGTGCCAGCAGCGTAGCTAACCAAGTCACCGGGGAGCTGTTTTTT

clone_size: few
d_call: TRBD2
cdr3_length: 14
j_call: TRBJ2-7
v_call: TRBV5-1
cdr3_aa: CASSVTSGDYEQYF
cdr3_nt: TGCGCCAGCAGCGTCACTAGCGGAGATTACGAGCAGTACTTC

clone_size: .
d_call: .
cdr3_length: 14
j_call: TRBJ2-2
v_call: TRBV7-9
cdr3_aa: CASSFAANTGELFF
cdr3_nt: TGTGCCAGCAGCTTCGCAGCGAACACCGGGGAGCTGTTTTTT

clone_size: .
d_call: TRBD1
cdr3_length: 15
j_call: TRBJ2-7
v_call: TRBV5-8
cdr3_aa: CASSLAGTGSSEQYF
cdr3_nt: TGTGCCAGCAGCTTGGCCGGGACAGGGTCCTCCGAGCAGTACTTC

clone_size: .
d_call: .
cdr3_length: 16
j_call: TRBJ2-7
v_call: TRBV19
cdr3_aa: CASSIGGAVVTYEQYF
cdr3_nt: TGTGCCAGTAGTATAGGTGGGGCTGTCGTTACCTACGAGCAGTACTTC

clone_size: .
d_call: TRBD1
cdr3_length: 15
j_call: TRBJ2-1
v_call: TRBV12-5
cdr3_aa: CASGLQGAAYNEQFF
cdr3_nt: TGTGCTAGTGGTCTACAGGGGGCGGCCTACAATGAGCAGTTCTTC

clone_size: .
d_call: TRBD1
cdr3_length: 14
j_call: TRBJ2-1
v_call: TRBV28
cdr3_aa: CASRPRDRDDEQFF
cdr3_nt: TGTGCCAGCAGACCCCGGGACAGGGATGATGAGCAGTTCTTC

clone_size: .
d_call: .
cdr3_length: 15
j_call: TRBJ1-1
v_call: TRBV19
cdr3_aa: CASSIQGGMNTEAFF
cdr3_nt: TGTGCCAGTAGTATACAGGGTGGAATGAACACTGAAGCTTTCTTT

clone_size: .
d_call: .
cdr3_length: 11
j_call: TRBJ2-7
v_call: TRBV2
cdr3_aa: CASSLNMEQYF
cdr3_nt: TGTGCCAGCAGTTTAAACATGGAGCAGTACTTC

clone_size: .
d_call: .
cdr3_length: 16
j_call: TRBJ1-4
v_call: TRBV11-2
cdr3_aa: CASSLDQGGVFEKLFF
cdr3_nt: TGTGCCAGCAGCTTAGATCAGGGCGGAGTATTTGAAAAACTGTTTTTT

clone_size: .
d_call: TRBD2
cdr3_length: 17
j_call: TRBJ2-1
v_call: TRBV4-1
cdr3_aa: CASSQYSVGGSYNEQFF
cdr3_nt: TGCGCCAGCAGCCAATACAGCGTGGGCGGGAGTTACAATGAGCAGTTCTTC

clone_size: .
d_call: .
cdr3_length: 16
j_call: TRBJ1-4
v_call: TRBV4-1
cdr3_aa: CASSQRFGGPNEKLFF
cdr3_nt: TGCGCCAGCAGCCAGAGGTTCGGCGGGCCTAATGAAAAACTGTTTTTT

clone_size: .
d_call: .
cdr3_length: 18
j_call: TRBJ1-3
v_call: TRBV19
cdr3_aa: CASIPRLGGDSQADTIYF
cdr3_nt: TGTGCCAGTATTCCGAGGCTCGGCGGGGACTCGCAAGCAGACACCATATATTTT

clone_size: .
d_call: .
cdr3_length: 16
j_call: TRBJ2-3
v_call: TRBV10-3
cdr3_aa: CAISESLPSYRDTQYF
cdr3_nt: TGTGCCATCAGTGAGTCGCTACCCTCATACAGGGATACGCAGTATTTT

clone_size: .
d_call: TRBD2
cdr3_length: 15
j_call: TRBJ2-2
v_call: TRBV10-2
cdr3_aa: CASRTSGSVGWELFF
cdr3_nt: TGCGCCAGCAGGACTAGCGGGAGCGTTGGGTGGGAGCTGTTTTTT

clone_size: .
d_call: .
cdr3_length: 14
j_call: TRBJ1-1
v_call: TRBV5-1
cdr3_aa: CASSVWTENTEAFF
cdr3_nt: TGCGCCAGCAGCGTTTGGACAGAGAACACTGAAGCTTTCTTT

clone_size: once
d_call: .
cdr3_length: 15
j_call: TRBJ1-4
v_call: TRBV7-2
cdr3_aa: CASSLNRATNEKLFF
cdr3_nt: TGTGCCAGCAGCCTGAACAGGGCAACTAATGAAAAACTGTTTTTT

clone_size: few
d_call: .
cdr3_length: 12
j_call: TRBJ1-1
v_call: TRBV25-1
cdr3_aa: CASRQANTEAFF
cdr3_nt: TGTGCCAGCAGGCAGGCCAACACTGAAGCTTTCTTT

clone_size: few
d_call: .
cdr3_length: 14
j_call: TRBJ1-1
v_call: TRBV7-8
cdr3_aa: CASSRTEGRTEAFF
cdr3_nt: TGTGCCAGCAGCCGCACGGAGGGGCGCACTGAAGCTTTCTTT

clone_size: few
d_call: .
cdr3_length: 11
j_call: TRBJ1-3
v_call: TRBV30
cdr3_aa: CAWGVGNTIYF
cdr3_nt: TGTGCCTGGGGAGTTGGAAACACCATATATTTT

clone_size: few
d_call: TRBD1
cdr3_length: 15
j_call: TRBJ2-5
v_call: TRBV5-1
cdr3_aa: CASSDRDRGRETQYF
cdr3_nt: TGCGCCAGCAGCGATCGGGACAGGGGGCGAGAGACCCAGTACTTC

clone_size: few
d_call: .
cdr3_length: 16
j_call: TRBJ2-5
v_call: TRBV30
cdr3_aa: CAWSVIRVFLGETQYF
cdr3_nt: TGTGCCTGGAGTGTAATCCGGGTCTTCTTGGGAGAGACCCAGTACTTC

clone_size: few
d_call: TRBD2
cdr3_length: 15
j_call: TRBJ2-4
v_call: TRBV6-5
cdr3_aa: CASSYETSGKNIQYF
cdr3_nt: TGTGCCAGCAGTTACGAGACTAGCGGCAAAAACATTCAGTACTTC